The 7 T cell receptor beta chains below come from one sample, sequenced in a study of T cell responses to AZD1222 COVID-19 vaccine. The assay was immunoSEQ multiplex PCR, and TCRdb's table has in-frame clones only and misses some. The sample shows some 88,000 clones, around nine tenths of them seen only once. Sequenced material: peripheral blood, taken 28 days after the second AZD1222 dose. Receptors originate from an adult who received the AZD1222 COVID-19 vaccine.

The chain recombines TRBV6-2 or TRBV6-3 with TRBJ2-7; 7 bases map to TRBD1. The junction had 11 bases not matched to a gene; V was cut back by 6 bases and J by 0 bases. The CDR3 runs 16 residues. CDR1 MNHEY and CDR2 SVGEGT come from the germline V gene. The CDR3 DNA reads TGTGCCAGCAGGCCTACGACAGGGATAAGCTCCTACGAGCAGTACTTC. This encodes CASRPTTGISSYEQYF.

The chain recombines TRBV9 with TRBJ1-1, with TRBD1 as a possible D gene (5 bases). V dropped 3 bases and J dropped 0 bases, with 9 bases sitting between them. The CDR3 contains 14 residues. CDR1 SGDLS and CDR2 YYNGEE come from the germline V gene. CDR3 amino acids: CASSARGMNTEAFF. The CDR3 DNA reads as TGTGCCAGCAGCGCCCGGGGGATGAACACTGAAGCTTTCTTT.

The chain recombines TRBV19 with TRBJ2-1; maybe TRBD2 (7 bases). Germline loops: CDR1 LNHDA, CDR2 SQIVND (reference sequence). V lost 6 bases, J lost 7 bases, and 13 bases lay in between. The CDR3 has 13 amino acids. DNA of the CDR3: TGTGCCAGTAGGCCGGGGGGCTGGAATGAGCAGTTCTTC. As protein: CASRPGGWNEQFF.

V gene TRBV11-2 combines with J gene TRBJ1-3; TRBD1 is a possible D gene (6 bases). Trimming took off 5 bases at V and 0 bases at J, with 14 bases between the two ends. This CDR3 region has 16 residues. The germline CDR1 and CDR2 sequences are SGHAT and FQNNGV. CDR3 coding DNA: TGTGCCAGCAGCGCACAACAGGGTTACTCTGGAAACACCATATATTTT. It is translated as CASSAQQGYSGNTIYF. The full variable domain, its missing parts supplied by reference TRBV11-2 and TRBJ1-3, is EAGVAQSPRYKIIEKRQSVAFWCNPISGHATLYWYQQILGQGPKLLIQFQNNGVVDDSQLPKDRFSAERLKGVDSTLKIQPAKLEDSAVYLCASSAQQGYSGNTIYFGEGSWLTVV.

The rearrangement uses TRBV15 and TRBJ2-5; 13 nucleotides align to TRBD2. The V segment lost 5 bases and the J segment 2 bases; nucleotides outside the gene matches: 5. Germline values: CDR1 LNHNV, CDR2 YYDKDF (reference sequence). The CDR3 totals 16 residues. CDR3 bases: TGTGCCACCAGCTGGACTAGCGGGGGCGTTCAAGAGACCCAGTACTTC. Its protein is CATSWTSGGVQETQYF.

The gene calls are TRBV24-1 and TRBJ2-5, with TRBD1 matching over 9 bases. Germline V lookup: CDR1 KGHDR, CDR2 SFDVKD. CDR3 size: 17 residues. V shed 1 base, J shed 5 bases, and the junction held 10 bases outside the gene matches. CDR3 nucleotide sequence: TGTGCCACCAGTGATTTCTCTACAGGGGGCGCCGGGGAGACCCAGTACTTC. Translated, it gives CATSDFSTGGAGETQYF.

The rearrangement links TRBV6-5 to TRBJ1-3, with 10 positions matching TRBD1. Germline CDR1 is MNHEY and CDR2 is SVGAGI. The length of the CDR3 is 15 residues. V lost 6 bases, J lost 2 bases, and 4 bases stayed unmatched. The CDR3 nucleotides are TGTGCCAGCAGATCCGGGACAGGGGCTGGAAACACCATATATTTT. It codes for CASRSGTGAGNTIYF.